One sample yielded the 7 T cell receptor beta chains listed below, sequenced in a study of shared T cell receptors in the human thymus. Profiled with immunoSEQ multiplex PCR; TCRdb holds only in-frame clones, not every one. This table holds hundreds of thousands of clones, 95% found once. Sequenced input: thymocytes. These receptor sequences come from a human donor.

This clone has a single count. The chain carries TRBV14 and TRBJ2-7; 11 bases match TRBD2. From germline, CDR1 is SGHDN and CDR2 FVKESK. The CDR3 totals 15 residues. The V and J ends lost 1 base and 4 bases, in that order; junction bases with no gene match: 3. Here the CDR3 reads CASSQVLAGAYEQYF. The CDR3 DNA is TGTGCCAGCAGCCAAGTACTAGCGGGAGCATACGAGCAGTACTTC.

The chain joins TRBV19 to TRBJ2-7, with D perhaps TRBD1 (5 bases). V lost 4 bases to trimming and J lost 7 bases, with 23 bases between them. The CDR3 runs to 16 residues. Germline lookup yields CDR1 LNHDA and CDR2 SQIVND (reference sequence). CDR3 sequence reads: CASSTSAGLASREQYF. CDR3 coding DNA: TGTGCCAGTAGTACCTCGGCAGGGCTCGCCTCAAGGGAGCAGTACTTC.

The J gene is TRBJ2-1, the V gene TRBV11-3, with 9 bases lining up with TRBD2. CDR1 is SGHNT and CDR2 is YENEEA in the germline V gene. V shed 0 bases and J 8 bases; nucleotides not matched to a gene: 20. The CDR3 is 20 amino acids. CDR3 region: CASSLEPSLAGVPPLDEQFF. The CDR3 DNA is TGTGCCAGCAGCTTAGAACCGAGTTTAGCGGGAGTACCCCCTTTGGATGAGCAGTTCTTC.

The chain is built from TRBV2 and TRBJ2-1; 11 nucleotides line up with TRBD2. J was trimmed by 5 bases and V by 6 bases; bases with no gene match: 21. This CDR3 is 20 amino acids long. Germline V CDR1 and CDR2: SNHLY, FYNNEI. The CDR3, as DNA: TGTGCCAGCAGGCTCCTACAGAGCGCGAACGGGACTAGCGGAGACAATGAGCAGTTCTTC. Amino acid sequence: CASRLLQSANGTSGDNEQFF.

About this clone itself: Other DNA variants within this sample encode the same CDR3. The gene calls are TRBV28 and TRBJ2-7, with D uncertain. V was clipped by 5 bases and J by 3 bases, with 5 bases between them. This CDR3 has 11 amino acids. The germline CDR1 and CDR2 sequences are MDHEN and SYDVKM. The CDR3: CASSPDYEQYF. The CDR3 DNA is TGTGCCAGCAGTCCGGACTACGAGCAGTACTTC.

This chain connects TRBV11-2 to TRBJ2-7; a possible D gene is TRBD1 (10 bases). This CDR3 has 18 amino acids. Trimming removed 5 bases at V and 2 bases at J, with 25 bases between. Germline assignment: CDR1 SGHAT and CDR2 FQNNGV. The CDR3 bases are TGTGCCAGCAGCGAGGGACAGGGGTCGGCTAGCGGGGCCTACGAGCAGTACTTC. It is translated as CASSEGQGSASGAYEQYF.

This chain connects TRBV7-2 to TRBJ2-1; the D gene is possibly TRBD2 (5 bases). This CDR3 is built from 13 residues. Trimming took off 5 bases at V and 5 bases at J, with 10 bases between the two ends. CDR1 is SGHTA, CDR2 FQGNSA, per germline. CDR3 loop: CASSPGKNNEQFF. The CDR3 region has the DNA TGTGCCAGCAGCCCGGGGAAGAACAATGAGCAGTTCTTC.